This T cell receptor (beta chain) was identified in a study of metastatic and nonmetastatic thyroid tumors (dated by TCRdb to the early 2020s). Regarding the research as a whole: For patients with malignant and with benign thyroid disease, the researchers compared repertoires between peripheral blood samples and tumor or nodule tissue samples.

Study-wide conclusions, independent of this receptor: In both blood and tumor samples, malignant tumors were reported to have significantly higher TCR beta diversity than benign nodules.

This clone has just a few counts. Its antigen remains unidentified. At one boundary the junction diverges from the germline segment, which might be a read error. Before undergoing thyroid surgery, none of the patients had been given any kind of treatment. Using T-cell receptor beta sequencing, the study looked back at clinical samples from patients collected from about 2011 to 2018. Libraries came from PCR. Sequencing used an Illumina HiSeq 4000. The TCR beta-chain CDR3 region of each patient was profiled by high-throughput sequencing. As for the original processing: A classifier to discriminate distant-metastatic papillary thyroid cancer patients was built from CDR3 differences across clinicopathological groups. The Shannon index was used to assess repertoire diversity, and the Morisita-Horn index was used to assess tumor-blood repertoire similarity. Using fastp at Q25 and MiXCR, TCRdb reprocessed the public reads and kept productive beta chains. These V and J calls rely on TCRdb rather than the paper's analysis. The sample table lists approximately 17,000 clones, around 29% of them with a count of one. The ten top clones hold about 13% of the sample.

The source material was adjacent normal tissue. The receptor's source is a female donor with papillary thyroid cancer or a benign thyroid nodule (not recorded which). Some clones in this sample may be carry-over from other donors' samples.

The CDR3 protein sequence reads: CATSKTREVFHF. The sequenced DNA: TGTGCCACAAGCAAGACGCGGGAGGTCTTCCACTTC. The sequence joins TRBV7-6 to TRBJ2-7; TRBD2 lines up with 8 middle nucleotides. From the germline V gene, CDR1 is SGHVS and CDR2 is FNYEAQ. The CDR3 holds 12 amino acids from the cysteine to the phenylalanine. Solely the CDR3 DNA is kept, with 36 bases framed from the first base.